This is a list of T cell receptor beta chains from one sample in a study of T cell responses to AZD1222 COVID-19 vaccine. Clones were sequenced by immunoSEQ multiplex PCR, and TCRdb holds only the in-frame ones, with some missing. The repertoire holds some 190,000 clones, with around 90% as singletons. Sequenced here: peripheral blood, sampled 28 days after the second AZD1222 dose. These receptors came from an adult who received the AZD1222 COVID-19 vaccine. CDR3s include the opening cysteine and the closing phenylalanine or tryptophan. Each record gives: V gene, J gene, CDR3 protein.

v_call: TRBV27; j_call: TRBJ2-1; cdr3_aa: CASSLPGGRVHEQFF
v_call: TRBV7-3; j_call: TRBJ2-3; cdr3_aa: CASSRELADTQYF
v_call: TRBV19; j_call: TRBJ2-3; cdr3_aa: CASSFRGGQTDTQYF
v_call: TRBV28; j_call: TRBJ1-4; cdr3_aa: CASSHSGVTNEKLFF
v_call: TRBV9; j_call: TRBJ2-3; cdr3_aa: CASSVERGRTDTQYF
v_call: TRBV14; j_call: TRBJ2-7; cdr3_aa: CASSQGALGGEQYF
v_call: TRBV2; j_call: TRBJ2-1; cdr3_aa: CASRGYNEQFF
v_call: TRBV5-5; j_call: TRBJ2-7; cdr3_aa: CASSLGQDRVAYEQYF
v_call: TRBV5-1; j_call: TRBJ2-3; cdr3_aa: CASSLALAGDYTDTQYF
v_call: TRBV19; j_call: TRBJ2-5; cdr3_aa: CASSPRGGGRETQYF
v_call: TRBV5-1; j_call: TRBJ1-3; cdr3_aa: CASSLAQGLGNTIYF
v_call: TRBV5-6; j_call: TRBJ2-2; cdr3_aa: CASSLGGVGELFF
v_call: TRBV30; j_call: TRBJ1-3; cdr3_aa: CAWSVPKVAGNTIYF
v_call: TRBV12-3/TRBV12-4; j_call: TRBJ2-7; cdr3_aa: CASSAGAGQYF
v_call: TRBV28; j_call: TRBJ1-3; cdr3_aa: CASSPVFVSDTIYF
v_call: TRBV7-9; j_call: TRBJ2-5; cdr3_aa: CASNTGTETQYF
v_call: TRBV7-3; j_call: TRBJ2-2; cdr3_aa: CASSLLAGGETGELFF
v_call: TRBV6-5; j_call: TRBJ1-5; cdr3_aa: CASSYTINQPQHF
v_call: TRBV4-3; j_call: TRBJ1-4; cdr3_aa: CASSPEGATTNEKLFF
v_call: TRBV18; j_call: TRBJ1-2; cdr3_aa: CASSPDGQSYGYTF
v_call: TRBV7-8; j_call: TRBJ2-7; cdr3_aa: CASSFTAGDGEQYF
v_call: TRBV11-1; j_call: TRBJ2-4; cdr3_aa: CASREGAAKNIQYF
v_call: TRBV14; j_call: TRBJ2-7; cdr3_aa: CASSPTSGEPYEQYF
v_call: TRBV10-3; j_call: TRBJ1-2; cdr3_aa: CAIRGQGTNYGYTF
v_call: TRBV6-5; j_call: TRBJ1-1; cdr3_aa: CASSPGRGLGEAFF
v_call: TRBV28; j_call: TRBJ2-7; cdr3_aa: CASSSHERGSYEQYF
v_call: TRBV1; j_call: TRBJ2-1; cdr3_aa: CTSSQPILVSGDGYNEQFF
v_call: TRBV28; j_call: TRBJ2-7; cdr3_aa: CAIKQGSSYEQYF
v_call: TRBV19; j_call: TRBJ1-1; cdr3_aa: CASSIGSGSNTEAFF
v_call: TRBV2; j_call: TRBJ2-3; cdr3_aa: CASIEGGGAGDTQYF
v_call: TRBV12-3/TRBV12-4; j_call: TRBJ1-2; cdr3_aa: CASSLWDYGYTF
v_call: TRBV5-1; j_call: TRBJ1-4; cdr3_aa: CASSLSGTANEKLFF
v_call: TRBV29-1; j_call: TRBJ1-2; cdr3_aa: CSVNGQWSYGYTF
v_call: TRBV2; j_call: TRBJ2-3; cdr3_aa: CASRGLAGPDTQYF
v_call: TRBV5-6; j_call: TRBJ2-3; cdr3_aa: CASSLAVGVTDTQYF
v_call: TRBV3-1/TRBV3-2; j_call: TRBJ2-5; cdr3_aa: CASSQINFQETQYF
v_call: TRBV3-1/TRBV3-2; j_call: TRBJ2-3; cdr3_aa: CASSQGLPSGRSVTDTQYF
v_call: TRBV2; j_call: TRBJ2-7; cdr3_aa: CASSREGGEQYF
v_call: TRBV18; j_call: TRBJ2-5; cdr3_aa: CASYKAGLGETQYF
v_call: TRBV28; j_call: TRBJ1-4; cdr3_aa: CASSFEKRGQEKLFF
v_call: TRBV28; j_call: TRBJ1-1; cdr3_aa: CASRIPGQIMNTEAFF
v_call: TRBV6-1; j_call: TRBJ1-4; cdr3_aa: CASSESVTATNEKLFF
v_call: TRBV23-1; j_call: TRBJ2-1; cdr3_aa: CASSQSASGDYNEQFF
v_call: TRBV10-1; j_call: TRBJ2-7; cdr3_aa: CASRLQGAGYEQYF
v_call: TRBV7-8; j_call: TRBJ1-4; cdr3_aa: CASSLGRGSEKLFF
v_call: TRBV7-2; j_call: TRBJ1-2; cdr3_aa: CASSRTVADYGYTF
v_call: TRBV6-6; j_call: TRBJ2-7; cdr3_aa: CASRKSRGSYEQYF
v_call: TRBV6-2/TRBV6-3; j_call: TRBJ1-6; cdr3_aa: CASSYVRVYNSPLHF
v_call: TRBV19; j_call: TRBJ2-7; cdr3_aa: CASRATGTPVVSEQYF
v_call: TRBV7-8; j_call: TRBJ1-5; cdr3_aa: CASSFLTAGPHSNQPQHF
v_call: TRBV6-1; j_call: TRBJ2-5; cdr3_aa: CASSNPPGGQYF
v_call: TRBV6-1; j_call: TRBJ1-3; cdr3_aa: CASSEGFSGNTIYF
v_call: TRBV18; j_call: TRBJ2-6; cdr3_aa: CASSHAGTSPSGANVLTF
v_call: TRBV23-1; j_call: TRBJ1-5; cdr3_aa: CASSQRDRSSLNSNQPQHF
v_call: TRBV6-5; j_call: TRBJ2-6; cdr3_aa: CASSRGVLGANVLTF
v_call: TRBV13; j_call: TRBJ2-2; cdr3_aa: CASSLGDSSTGELFF
v_call: TRBV10-1; j_call: TRBJ2-3; cdr3_aa: CATNTDTQYF
v_call: TRBV11-2; j_call: TRBJ2-3; cdr3_aa: CASSLGMGLDTDTQYF
v_call: TRBV18; j_call: TRBJ2-5; cdr3_aa: CASSPLRHEETQYF
v_call: TRBV12-3/TRBV12-4; j_call: TRBJ1-2; cdr3_aa: CASSLSGGHHTF